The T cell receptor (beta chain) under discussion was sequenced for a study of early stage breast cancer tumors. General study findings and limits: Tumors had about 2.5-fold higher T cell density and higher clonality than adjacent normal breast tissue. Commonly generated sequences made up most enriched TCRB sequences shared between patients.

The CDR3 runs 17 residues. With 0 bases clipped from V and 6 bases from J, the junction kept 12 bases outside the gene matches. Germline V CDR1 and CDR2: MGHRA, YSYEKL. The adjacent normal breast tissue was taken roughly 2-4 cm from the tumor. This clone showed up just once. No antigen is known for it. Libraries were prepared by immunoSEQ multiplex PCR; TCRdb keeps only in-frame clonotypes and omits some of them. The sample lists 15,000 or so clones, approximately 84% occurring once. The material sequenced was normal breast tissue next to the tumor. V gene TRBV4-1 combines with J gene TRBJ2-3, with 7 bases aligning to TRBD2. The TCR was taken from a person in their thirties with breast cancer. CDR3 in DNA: TGCGCCAGCAGCCAAGATCTGCGGCGGGAGAGTAGGGATACGCAGTATTTT. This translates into CASSQDLRRESRDTQYF.